This is a list of T cell receptor beta chains from one sample in a study of OX40 agonist ivuxolimab in advanced cancers. Measured with immunoSEQ multiplex PCR; TCRdb has only the in-frame clones, and not every one. The sample lists approximately 58,000 clones, 88% seen once, with 0.76% in the top ten. The starting material was CD4+ or CD8+ T cells sorted from blood, obtained in a trial of the OX40 agonist ivuxolimab. These receptors came from an adult with an advanced solid tumor such as melanoma, head and neck, liver or kidney cancer. CDR3s include the opening cysteine and the closing phenylalanine or tryptophan. D genes are given only for firm matches. Not all rows give a size; the values are once, few, many and, for expanded clones, a class.

TRBJ2-1 TRBD2 TRBV4-3 . CASSPRTSGSRDTRNEQFF TGCGCCAGCAGCCCGAGGACTAGCGGGAGCCGAGATACGCGAAATGAGCAGTTCTTC
TRBJ1-4 . TRBV28 . CASSLPITGSNEKLFF TGTGCCAGCAGTTTACCCATAACAGGGAGTAATGAAAAACTGTTTTTT
TRBJ2-3 TRBD2 TRBV28 . CASSELAGVSTDTQYF TGTGCCAGCAGTGAGCTAGCGGGAGTTTCCACAGATACGCAGTATTTT
TRBJ2-7 . TRBV6-6 . CASTLYGREQYF TGTGCCAGCACCCTTTACGGCCGGGAGCAGTACTTC
TRBJ2-3 TRBD1 TRBV29-1 . CSVFDRGRVRTDTQYF TGCAGCGTTTTTGACAGGGGGCGAGTACGAACAGATACGCAGTATTTT
TRBJ2-7 TRBD1 TRBV6-6 once CATETGTSSYEQYF TGTGCCACTGAGACAGGGACGAGCTCCTACGAGCAGTACTTC
TRBJ2-7 TRBD2 TRBV15 few CATSRLGLAGSNEQYF TGTGCCACCAGCCGCCTGGGACTAGCGGGAAGTAACGAGCAGTACTTC
TRBJ2-1 . TRBV6-5 . CASTAGLLHEQFF TGTGCCAGCACCGCAGGTCTTTTGCATGAGCAGTTCTTC
TRBJ2-1 TRBD1 TRBV5-1 once CASTPEGTGANNEQFF TGCGCCAGCACCCCCGAGGGGACAGGGGCAAACAATGAGCAGTTCTTC
TRBJ2-7 TRBD2 TRBV28 . CASSRAGGTNEQYF TGTGCCAGCAGCCGAGCGGGAGGGACCAACGAGCAGTACTTC
TRBJ2-5 . TRBV5-4 once CASSPQGRLETQYF TGTGCCAGCAGCCCCCAGGGGAGGCTAGAGACCCAGTACTTC
TRBJ1-2 TRBD1 TRBV30 . CAWSVKVDRHGYTF TGTGCCTGGAGTGTAAAGGTGGACAGGCATGGCTACACCTTC
TRBJ2-1 . TRBV11-3 once CASSLNHYNEQFF TGTGCCAGCAGCCTCAACCACTACAATGAGCAGTTCTTC
TRBJ2-5 TRBD1 TRBV27 . CASSLLPGQGIETQYF TGTGCCAGCAGTTTACTTCCGGGACAGGGGATAGAGACCCAGTACTTC
TRBJ2-3 . TRBV28 . CASSLSGEIADTQYF TGTGCCAGCAGTTTATCAGGGGAGATTGCAGATACGCAGTATTTT
TRBJ2-5 TRBD2 TRBV7-9 . CASSPRGRQETQYF TGTGCCAGCAGCCCGCGGGGGAGGCAAGAGACCCAGTACTTC
TRBJ2-5 TRBD1 TRBV2 . CASRAGTGDLQTQYF TGTGCCAGCAGAGCCGGGACAGGGGACTTACAGACCCAGTACTTC
TRBJ1-5 . TRBV18 . CASSPVGVGNQPQHF TGTGCCAGCTCACCGGTTGGGGTGGGCAATCAGCCCCAGCATTTT
TRBJ2-7 TRBD2 TRBV30 . CAWSTGTRDEQYF TGTGCCTGGAGTACCGGGACTAGGGATGAGCAGTACTTC
TRBJ2-7 . TRBV7-8 few CASSTRDEQYF TGTGCCAGCAGCACCAGGGACGAGCAGTACTTC
TRBJ2-4 . TRBV10-3 . CAISEYFNIQYF TGTGCCATCAGTGAGTACTTCAACATTCAGTACTTC
TRBJ1-5 . TRBV5-1 . CASSLGTSNQPQHF TGCGCCAGCAGCTTGGGGACAAGCAATCAGCCCCAGCATTTT